The clone carrying this T cell receptor (beta chain) was found a few times. Looked up from germline, CDR1 is SNHLY and CDR2 is FYNNEI. V dropped 8 bases and J dropped 7 bases, with 11 bases sitting between them. This CDR3 has 11 amino acids. 5'RACE template switching added a universal primer site and UMIs to TCR cDNA. MiXCR was run by TCRdb on the 5' RACE reads, yielding one entry per CDR3 protein. The table includes some 54,000 distinct CDR3 sequences, approximately 7% detected once. The data are from a study of T cells after yellow fever vaccination. Broader study findings: The study noted that FACS-sorted repertoires could contain abundant clonotypes contaminating from the bulk population. Post-booster reappearance was seen for most primary-vaccination clones (96% CD4, 80% to 90% CD8). Across the CD4 and CD8 compartments, a small share of clonotypes was present in both.

This clonotype was obtained from a man between 18 and 35 years old who received the YFV17D yellow fever vaccine. V and J are TRBV2 and TRBJ1-2, with D perhaps TRBD1 (5 bases). The sample was CD8+ T cells not binding an NS4B(214-222) dextramer, sorted from PBMCs, taken roughly 47 days after the first yellow fever vaccination. Written as DNA, the CDR3 is TGTGCCAGCCTCAGGGTACTTGGCTACACCTTC. Its protein product is CASLRVLGYTF.